The following is a T cell receptor (beta chain) sequence with its context. The CDR3 is 14 residues long. Germline V gives CDR1 SGHTA, CDR2 FQGNSA. Trimming removed 2 bases from V and 6 bases from J, with 13 bases in between. The data originate from a study of blood T cells in healthy people across ages. The authors ran a second PCR of 7 to 11 cycles using a sample-barcoded 5' primer and a J-beta primer mix. The study obtained at least 2.5 million CDR3-containing paired-end reads from every sample. MiXCR, run by TCRdb on the 5' RACE reads, gives a single entry per CDR3 protein. The sample yields around 1,700,000 distinct CDR3 sequences, under 30% seen once.

The sequenced material came from blood. The TCR comes from a woman younger than 45 in good health. The genes are TRBV7-2 and TRBJ1-2; no clear D. DNA for the CDR3: TGTGCCAGCAGCTTAAAGCGAGAGGACCATGGCTACACCTTC. This encodes CASSLKREDHGYTF.